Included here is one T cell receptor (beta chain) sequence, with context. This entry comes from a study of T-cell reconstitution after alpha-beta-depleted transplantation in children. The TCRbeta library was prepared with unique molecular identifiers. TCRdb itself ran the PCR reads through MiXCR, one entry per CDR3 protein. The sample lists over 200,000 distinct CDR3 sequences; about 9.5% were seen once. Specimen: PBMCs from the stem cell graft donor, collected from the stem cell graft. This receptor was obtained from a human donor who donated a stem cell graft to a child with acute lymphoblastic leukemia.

The CDR3 loop reads CASSHGLGNTEAFF. The DNA for the CDR3 is TGCGCCAGCAGCCACGGTTTGGGGAACACTGAAGCTTTCTTT. The V call is TRBV4-3, the J call TRBJ1-1; D remains unclear. Germline V gives CDR1 LGHNA, CDR2 YSLEER. This CDR3 is 14 amino acids long. The V end was cut by 3 bases, the J end by 1 base, with 9 bases between.